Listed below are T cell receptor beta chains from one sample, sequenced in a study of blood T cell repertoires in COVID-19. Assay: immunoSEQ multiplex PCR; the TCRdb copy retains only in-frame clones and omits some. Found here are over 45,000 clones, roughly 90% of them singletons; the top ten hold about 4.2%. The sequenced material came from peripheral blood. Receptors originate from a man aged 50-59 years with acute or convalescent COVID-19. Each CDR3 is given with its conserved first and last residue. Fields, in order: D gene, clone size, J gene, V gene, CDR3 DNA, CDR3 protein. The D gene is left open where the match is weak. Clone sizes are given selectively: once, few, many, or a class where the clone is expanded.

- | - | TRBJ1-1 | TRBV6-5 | TGTGCCAGCAGTTACCCCTCGAGGGGGAGCACTGAAGCTTTCTTT | CASSYPSRGSTEAFF
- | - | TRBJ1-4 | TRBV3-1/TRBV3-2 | TGTGCCAGCAGCCAACGGGAAAAACTGTTTTTT | CASSQREKLFF
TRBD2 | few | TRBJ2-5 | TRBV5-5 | TGTGCCAGCAGTTACGTACTAGCGAGAGAAGAGAAGCCCCAGTACTTC | CASSYVLAREEKPQYF
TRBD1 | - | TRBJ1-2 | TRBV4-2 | TGTGCCAGCAGCCAAGGGCCGGGACAGGGGGATGGCTACACCTTC | CASSQGPGQGDGYTF
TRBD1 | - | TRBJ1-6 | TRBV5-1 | TGCGCCAGCAGCTTGGGACAGGGGACGAATTCACCCCTCCACTTT | CASSLGQGTNSPLHF
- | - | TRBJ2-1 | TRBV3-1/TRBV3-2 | TGTGCCAGCAGCCAAGGGTGGGCAATAACAAGTGGTGAGCAGTTCTTC | CASSQGWAITSGEQFF
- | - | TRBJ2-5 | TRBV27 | TGTGCCAGCAGTCTAACGCGGGCCGGAGAGACCCAGTACTTC | CASSLTRAGETQYF
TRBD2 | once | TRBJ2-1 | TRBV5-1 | TGCGCCAGCAGCTTGGGAGCGGGAGGGCCGGACGGGCAGTTCTTC | CASSLGAGGPDGQFF
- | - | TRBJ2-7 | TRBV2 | TGTGCCAGCAGGCAGGGAATGGGAGAGCAGTACTTC | CASRQGMGEQYF
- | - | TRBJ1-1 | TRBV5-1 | TGCGCCAGCAGCTTGGATGTCTTGGGCGAAGGAGCTTTCTTT | CASSLDVLGEGAFF
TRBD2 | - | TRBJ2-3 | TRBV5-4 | TGTGCCAGCAGCTTGGCGGGGCTAGCGGGAGCTAGAAAGGCAGATACGCAGTATTTT | CASSLAGLAGARKADTQYF
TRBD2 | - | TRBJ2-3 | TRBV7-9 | TGTGCCAGCAGCTCCAGGACTAGCGGCGTCACAGATACGCAGTATTTT | CASSSRTSGVTDTQYF
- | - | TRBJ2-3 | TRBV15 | TGTGCCACCAGCATCCTCACAAAGGGGAGCACAGATACGCAGTATTTT | CATSILTKGSTDTQYF
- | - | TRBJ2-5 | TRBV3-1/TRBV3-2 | TGTGCCAGCAGCCAAGTAGACGGGAGAGGAGAGACCCAGTACTTC | CASSQVDGRGETQYF
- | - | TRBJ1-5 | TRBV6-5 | TGTGCCAGCAGTTACTTACCAGGGAATCAGCCCCAGCATTTT | CASSYLPGNQPQHF
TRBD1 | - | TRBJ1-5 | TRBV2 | TGTGCCAGCACATCACTGACAGGGGAGGATCAGCCCCAGCATTTT | CASTSLTGEDQPQHF
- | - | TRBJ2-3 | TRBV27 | TGTGCCAGCAGTTTACCACACACAGATACGCAGTATTTT | CASSLPHTDTQYF
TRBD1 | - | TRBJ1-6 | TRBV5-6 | TGTGCCAGCAGCCTTATGGGACAGGACCTCTCCTATAATTCACCCCTCCACTTT | CASSLMGQDLSYNSPLHF
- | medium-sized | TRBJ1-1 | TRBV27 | TGTGCCAGCAGTTCCTTGACAGCTCCTAAAACTGAAGCTTTCTTT | CASSSLTAPKTEAFF
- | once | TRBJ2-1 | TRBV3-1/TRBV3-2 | TGTGCCAGCAGCCCCCACGGCGGAGCGCACTCCTACAATGAGCAGTTCTTC | CASSPHGGAHSYNEQFF
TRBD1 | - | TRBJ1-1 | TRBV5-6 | TGTGCCAGCAGACCAGGACTTAGGGGGCCGAACACTGAAGCTTTCTTT | CASRPGLRGPNTEAFF
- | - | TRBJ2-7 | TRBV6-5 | TGTGCCAGCAGTTACAGGGGAAACTCCTACGAGCAGTACTTC | CASSYRGNSYEQYF
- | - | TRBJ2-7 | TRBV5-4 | TGTGCCAGCAGCTTGACAGGGTCCGAGCAGTACTTC | CASSLTGSEQYF
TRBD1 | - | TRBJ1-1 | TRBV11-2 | TGTGCCAGCAGCTTTTTGAGGGGGCTTACTGAAGCTTTCTTT | CASSFLRGLTEAFF
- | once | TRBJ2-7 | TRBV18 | TGTGCCAGCTCACCTAATAACTACGAGCAGTACTTC | CASSPNNYEQYF
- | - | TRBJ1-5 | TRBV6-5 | TGTGCCAGCAGCCTAAGCAATCAGCCCCAGCATTTT | CASSLSNQPQHF
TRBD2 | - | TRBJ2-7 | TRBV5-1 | TGCGCCAGCAGCTACGGGGGAGGGAACTCCTACGAGCAGTACTTC | CASSYGGGNSYEQYF
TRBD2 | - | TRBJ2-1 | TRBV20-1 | TGCAGTGCTAGTGGGATGGCTAGCGGATCCTACAATGAGCAGTTCTTC | CSASGMASGSYNEQFF
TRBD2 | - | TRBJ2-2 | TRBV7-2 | TGTGCCAGCAGCTCCAAGCGGGAGAACACCGGGGAGCTGTTTTTT | CASSSKRENTGELFF
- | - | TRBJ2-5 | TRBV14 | TGTGCCAGCAGCCGAGGGAGTAGCGGCCAAGAGACCCAGTACTTC | CASSRGSSGQETQYF
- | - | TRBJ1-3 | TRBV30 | TGTGCCTGGAGACTTAGCGTCAGGGGAAAAGAGGGAAACACCATATATTTT | CAWRLSVRGKEGNTIYF
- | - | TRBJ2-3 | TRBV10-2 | TGCGCCAGCAACTCCGGTAGCACAGATACGCAGTATTTT | CASNSGSTDTQYF
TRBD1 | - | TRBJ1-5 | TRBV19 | TGTGCCAGTAGTATCCTCGACAGGGTGGACAATCAGCCCCAGCATTTT | CASSILDRVDNQPQHF
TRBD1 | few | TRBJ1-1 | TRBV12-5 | TGTGCTAGTGGTTTGGGAGGACAGGTCGCAGCTTTCTTT | CASGLGGQVAAFF
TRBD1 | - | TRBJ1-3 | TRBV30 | TGTGCCACAACCGGGACAGGGGGCTCTGGAAACACCATATATTTT | CATTGTGGSGNTIYF
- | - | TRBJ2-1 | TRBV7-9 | TGTGCCAGCAGCCGGCGACTAGGAGAATACAATGAGCAGTTCTTC | CASSRRLGEYNEQFF
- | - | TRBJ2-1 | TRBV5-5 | TGTGCCAGCAGCTTCCTAGCGAACTCCTACAATGAGCAGTTCTTC | CASSFLANSYNEQFF
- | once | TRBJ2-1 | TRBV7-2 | TGTGCCAGCAGCTTAGATCAGGGCAATGAGCAGTTCTTC | CASSLDQGNEQFF
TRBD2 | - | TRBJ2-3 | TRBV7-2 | TGTGCCAGCAGCTTAGTTAGCGGGAGCTACCCAGATACGCAGTATTTT | CASSLVSGSYPDTQYF
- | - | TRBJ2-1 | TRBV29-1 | TGCAGCGCCTCCGGGACAAATGAGGGGAATGAGCAGTTCTTC | CSASGTNEGNEQFF
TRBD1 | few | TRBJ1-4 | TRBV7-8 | TGTGCCAGCAGCTTAATGGGGACAGGAGGGGAAAAACTGTTTTTT | CASSLMGTGGEKLFF
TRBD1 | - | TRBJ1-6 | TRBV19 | TGTGCCAGTAGTACATCGACAGGGCATAATTCACCCCTCCACTTT | CASSTSTGHNSPLHF
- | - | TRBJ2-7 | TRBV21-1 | TGTGCCAGCAGCACCCGACTAGCGGATTACGAGCAGTACTTC | CASSTRLADYEQYF
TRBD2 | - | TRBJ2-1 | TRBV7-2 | TGTGCCAGCAGCTCCCGACTAGCGGGAGATAATGAGCAGTTCTTC | CASSSRLAGDNEQFF
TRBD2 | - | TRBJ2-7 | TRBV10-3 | TGTGCCATCGGAGGGACTAGCTACAGTGGCGAGCAGTACTTC | CAIGGTSYSGEQYF
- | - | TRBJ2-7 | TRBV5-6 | TGTGCCAGCAGCTTGGCGTCACAGGAACAATCCTACGAGCAGTACTTC | CASSLASQEQSYEQYF
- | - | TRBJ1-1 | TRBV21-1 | TGTGCCAGCAGTAAACAGGGGGCGCATCTTAAGGGGTCTGAAGCTTTCTTT | CASSKQGAHLKGSEAFF
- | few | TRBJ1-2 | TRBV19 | TGTGCCAGTACCCCCAAGGCGGGGGCGCGGTCCTATGGCTACACCTTC | CASTPKAGARSYGYTF
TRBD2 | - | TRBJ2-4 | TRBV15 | TGTGCCACCAGCAGATCGACAGGTCCTAGCGGGAGGTTCGCCAAAAACATTCAGTACTTC | CATSRSTGPSGRFAKNIQYF
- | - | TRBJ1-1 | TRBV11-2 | TGTGCCAGCAGCCACCGGGCACGCGGGACTGAAGCTTTCTTT | CASSHRARGTEAFF
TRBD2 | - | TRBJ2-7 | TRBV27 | TGTGCCAGCAGTCCCCGTGAAGCGGGAGGGCGGAACGAGCAGTACTTC | CASSPREAGGRNEQYF
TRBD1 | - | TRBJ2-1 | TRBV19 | TGTGCCAGCCAAAAGGGGACAGCTCACAATGAGCAGTTCTTC | CASQKGTAHNEQFF
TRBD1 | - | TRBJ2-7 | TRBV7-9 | TGTGCCAGCAGCGAGAGGGGACAGGGCAGGTCCTACGAGCAGTACTTC | CASSERGQGRSYEQYF